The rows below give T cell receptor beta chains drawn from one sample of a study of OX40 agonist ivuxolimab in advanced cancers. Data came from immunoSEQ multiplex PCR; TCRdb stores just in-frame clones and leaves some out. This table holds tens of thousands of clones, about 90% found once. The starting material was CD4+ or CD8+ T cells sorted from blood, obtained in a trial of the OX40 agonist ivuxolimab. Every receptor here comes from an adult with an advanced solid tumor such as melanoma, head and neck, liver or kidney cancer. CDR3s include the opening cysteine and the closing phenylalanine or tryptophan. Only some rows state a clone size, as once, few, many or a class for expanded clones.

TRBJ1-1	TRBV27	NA	CASSHGGFGTEAFF
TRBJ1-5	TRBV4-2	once	CASSQDLGNSNQPQHF
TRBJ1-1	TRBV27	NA	CASRTGIVNTEAFF
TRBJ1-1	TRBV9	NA	CASNRRGEANTEAFF
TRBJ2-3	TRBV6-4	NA	CASTGGRFTHTQYF
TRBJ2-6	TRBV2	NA	CASSDREDIGANVLTF
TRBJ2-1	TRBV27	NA	CASRNLGSYNEQFF
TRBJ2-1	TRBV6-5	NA	CASSRFYNEQFF
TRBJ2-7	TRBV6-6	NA	CASSYSKHEERSEQYF
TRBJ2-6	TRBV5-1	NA	CASSFQGVIAGANVLTF
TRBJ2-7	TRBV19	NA	CASSLAGSSYEQYF
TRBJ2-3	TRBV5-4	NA	CASSLGGGANTQYF
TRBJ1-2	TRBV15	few	CATSRDTYGYTF
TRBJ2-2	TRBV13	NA	CASSFRANTGELFF
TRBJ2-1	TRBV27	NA	CASRPQAREGPDNEQFF
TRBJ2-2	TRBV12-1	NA	CASSFELAGVHTGELFF
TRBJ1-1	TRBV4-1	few	CASSQVKDPEAFF
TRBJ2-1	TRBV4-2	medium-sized	CASSRPGQGNYNEQFF
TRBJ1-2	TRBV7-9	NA	CATWEYGYTF
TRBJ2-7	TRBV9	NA	CASSAAGESEQYF
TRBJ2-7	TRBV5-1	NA	CASSFFGISYEQYF
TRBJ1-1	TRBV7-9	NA	CASSLAPTGVEAFF
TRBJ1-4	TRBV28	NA	CASSLTGQGTTNEKLFF
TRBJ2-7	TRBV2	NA	CASSLYEQYF
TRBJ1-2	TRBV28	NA	CASSLTGEANYGYTF
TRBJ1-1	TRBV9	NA	CASSGRTGGVTEAFF
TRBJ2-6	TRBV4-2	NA	CASSQERDWGANVLTF
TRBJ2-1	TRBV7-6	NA	CASSPGGDEQFF
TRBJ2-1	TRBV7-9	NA	CASSLFGGPSNEQFF
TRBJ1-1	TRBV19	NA	CASSRGLTEAFF
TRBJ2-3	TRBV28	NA	CASSSTSVSTDTQYF
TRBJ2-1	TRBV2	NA	CASSSPTSGSYNEQFF
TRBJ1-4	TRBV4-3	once	CASSPGQEGLNEKLFF
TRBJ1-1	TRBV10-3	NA	CAIRQKNTEAFF
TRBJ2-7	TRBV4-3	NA	CASSQDRGGAEQYF
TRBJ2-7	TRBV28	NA	CASSLLAGGSEQYF